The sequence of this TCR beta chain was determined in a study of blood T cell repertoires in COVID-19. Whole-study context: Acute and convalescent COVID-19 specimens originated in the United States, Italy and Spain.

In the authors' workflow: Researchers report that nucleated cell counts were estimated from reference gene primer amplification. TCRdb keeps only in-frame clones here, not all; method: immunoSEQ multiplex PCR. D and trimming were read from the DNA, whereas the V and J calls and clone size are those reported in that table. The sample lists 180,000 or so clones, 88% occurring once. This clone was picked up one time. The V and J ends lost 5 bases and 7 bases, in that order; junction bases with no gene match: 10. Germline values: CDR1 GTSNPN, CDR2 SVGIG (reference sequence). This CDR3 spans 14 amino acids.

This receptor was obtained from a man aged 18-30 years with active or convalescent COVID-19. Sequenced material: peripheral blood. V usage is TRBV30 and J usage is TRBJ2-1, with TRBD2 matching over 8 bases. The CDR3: CAWGRGGLRNEQFF. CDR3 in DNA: TGTGCCTGGGGCCGCGGGGGGCTCCGAAATGAGCAGTTCTTC.